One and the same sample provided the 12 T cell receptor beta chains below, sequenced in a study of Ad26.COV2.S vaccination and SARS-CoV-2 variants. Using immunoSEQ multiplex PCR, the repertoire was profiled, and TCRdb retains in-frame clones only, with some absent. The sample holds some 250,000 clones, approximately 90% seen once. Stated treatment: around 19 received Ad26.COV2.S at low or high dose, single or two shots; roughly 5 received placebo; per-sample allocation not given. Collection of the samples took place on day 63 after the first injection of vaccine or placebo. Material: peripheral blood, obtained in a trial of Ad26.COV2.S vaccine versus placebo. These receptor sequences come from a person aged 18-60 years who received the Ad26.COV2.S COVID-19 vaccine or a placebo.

The CDR3 DNA follows: TGTGCCAGCAGCTTAGCGCGATTCAAACGCGGAAACACCATATATTTT. Translating gives CASSLARFKRGNTIYF. V is TRBV7-8 and J is TRBJ1-3; D is unresolved. The CDR3 is 16 residues long. V was pared by 0 bases and J by 4 bases, with 13 bases between. Germline-derived CDR1 and CDR2 are SGHVS and FQNEAQ.

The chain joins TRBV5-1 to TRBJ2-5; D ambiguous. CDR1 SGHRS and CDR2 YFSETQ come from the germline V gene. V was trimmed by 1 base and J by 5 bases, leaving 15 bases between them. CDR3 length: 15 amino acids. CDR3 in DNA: TGCGCCAGCAGCTTGAATGAACCAAGTCGGGAGACCCAGTACTTC. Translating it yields CASSLNEPSRETQYF.

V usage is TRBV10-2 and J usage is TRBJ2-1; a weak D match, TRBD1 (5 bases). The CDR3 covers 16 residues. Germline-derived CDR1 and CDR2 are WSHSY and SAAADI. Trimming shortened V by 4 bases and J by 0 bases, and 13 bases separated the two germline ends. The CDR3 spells CASSGGSASSYNEQFF. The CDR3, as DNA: TGCGCCAGCAGTGGGGGCAGCGCGAGCTCCTACAATGAGCAGTTCTTC.

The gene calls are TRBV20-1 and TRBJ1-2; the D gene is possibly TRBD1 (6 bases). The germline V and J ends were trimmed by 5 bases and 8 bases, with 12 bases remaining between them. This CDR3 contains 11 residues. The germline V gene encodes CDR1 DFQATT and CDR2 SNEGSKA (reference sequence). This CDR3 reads CSARGGEGYTF. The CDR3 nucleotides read TGCAGTGCTCGAGGGGGTGAGGGCTACACCTTC.

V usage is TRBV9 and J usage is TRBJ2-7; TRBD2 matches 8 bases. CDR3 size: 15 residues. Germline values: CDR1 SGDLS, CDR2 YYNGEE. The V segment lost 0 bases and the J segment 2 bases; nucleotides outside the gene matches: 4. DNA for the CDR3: TGTGCCAGCAGCGTAGGAGCGGGGGTTACCTACGAGCAGTACTTC. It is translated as CASSVGAGVTYEQYF.

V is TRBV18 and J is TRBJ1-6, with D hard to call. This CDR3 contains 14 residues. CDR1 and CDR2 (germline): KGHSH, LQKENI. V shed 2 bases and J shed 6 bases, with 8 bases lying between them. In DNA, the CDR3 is TGTGCCAGCTCACCAGGCGGCGCTAATTCACCCCTCCACTTT. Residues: CASSPGGANSPLHF.

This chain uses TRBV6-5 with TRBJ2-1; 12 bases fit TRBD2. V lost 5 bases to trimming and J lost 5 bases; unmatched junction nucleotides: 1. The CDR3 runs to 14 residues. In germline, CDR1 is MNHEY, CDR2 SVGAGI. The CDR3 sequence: CASSRLAGDNEQFF. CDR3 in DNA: TGTGCCAGCAGTAGACTAGCGGGGGACAATGAGCAGTTCTTC.

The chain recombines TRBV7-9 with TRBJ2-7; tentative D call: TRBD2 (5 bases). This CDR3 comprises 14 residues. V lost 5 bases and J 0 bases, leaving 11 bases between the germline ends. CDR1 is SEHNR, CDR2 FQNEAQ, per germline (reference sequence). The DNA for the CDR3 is TGTGCCAGCAGCGACGGACTCCACTCCTACGAGCAGTACTTC. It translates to CASSDGLHSYEQYF.

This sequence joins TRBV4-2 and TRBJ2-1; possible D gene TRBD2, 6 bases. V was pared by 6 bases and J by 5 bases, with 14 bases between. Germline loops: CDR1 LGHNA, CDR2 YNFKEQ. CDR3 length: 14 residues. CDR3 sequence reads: CASRPTSLNNEQFF. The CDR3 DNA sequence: TGTGCCAGCAGACCGACTAGTTTGAACAATGAGCAGTTCTTC.

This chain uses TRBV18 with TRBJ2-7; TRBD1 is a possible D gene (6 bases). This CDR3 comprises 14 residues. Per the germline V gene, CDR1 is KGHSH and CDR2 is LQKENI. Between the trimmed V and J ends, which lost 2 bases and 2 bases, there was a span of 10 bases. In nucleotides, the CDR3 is TGTGCCAGCTCACCAGGGACACGTACCTACGAGCAGTACTTC. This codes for CASSPGTRTYEQYF.

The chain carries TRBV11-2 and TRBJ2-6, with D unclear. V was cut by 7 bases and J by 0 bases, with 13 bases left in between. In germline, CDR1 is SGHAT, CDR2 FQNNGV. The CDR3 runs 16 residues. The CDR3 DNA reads TGTGCCAGCAACCCGACGGTTCTCTCTGGGGCCAACGTCCTGACTTTC. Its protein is CASNPTVLSGANVLTF. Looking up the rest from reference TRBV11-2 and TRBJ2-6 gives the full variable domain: EAGVAQSPRYKIIEKRQSVAFWCNPISGHATLYWYQQILGQGPKLLIQFQNNGVVDDSQLPKDRFSAERLKGVDSTLKIQPAKLEDSAVYLCASNPTVLSGANVLTFGAGSRLTVL.

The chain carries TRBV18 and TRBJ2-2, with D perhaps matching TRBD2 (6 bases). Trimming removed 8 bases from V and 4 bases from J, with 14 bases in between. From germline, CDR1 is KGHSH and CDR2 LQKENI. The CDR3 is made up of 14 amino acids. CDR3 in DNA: TGTGCCAGCGTGTCCAGGCGGGGCACCGGGGAGCTGTTTTTT. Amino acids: CASVSRRGTGELFF.